This TCR beta chain was observed in a study of T cells in Graves' hyperthyroidism and ophthalmopathy. Study at large: Once the initial diagnosis was made, peripheral blood was obtained before any treatment.

The study left out patients who had uncontrolled infection, other autoimmune disease, pregnancy or lactation. The study, taken as a whole, reports: In blood, most of the thyroid clonotypes expanded above 0.001 were also present. Ophthalmopathy cases were set apart from stable hyperthyroidism by a 13 V-J model.

It was RNA transcripts that yielded the amplified TCR beta CDR3 regions. Initially, a first-round RT-PCR of the TCR CDR3 employed the HTBI primer set. TCRdb fed the multiplex PCR reads into MiXCR, producing one record per CDR3 protein. The table has a few hundred thousand distinct CDR3 sequences, around a sixth seen once. In its sample, this clonotype was seen many times. The antigen remains unidentified. V lost 1 base and J lost 2; bases outside the gene matches: 15. This CDR3 contains 18 residues. The V gene's germline CDR1 is DFQATT and CDR2 SNEGSKA (reference sequence). This sequence joins TRBV20-1 and TRBJ2-7; 9 bases are a match to TRBD2. The sample was blood. The TCR originated in a woman under 40 with Graves' hyperthyroidism. The DNA of the CDR3 is TGCAGTGCTAGAGCACTAGGAGCGGGAGGCCCGCTGGCCTACGAGCAGTACTTC. This encodes CSARALGAGGPLAYEQYF.